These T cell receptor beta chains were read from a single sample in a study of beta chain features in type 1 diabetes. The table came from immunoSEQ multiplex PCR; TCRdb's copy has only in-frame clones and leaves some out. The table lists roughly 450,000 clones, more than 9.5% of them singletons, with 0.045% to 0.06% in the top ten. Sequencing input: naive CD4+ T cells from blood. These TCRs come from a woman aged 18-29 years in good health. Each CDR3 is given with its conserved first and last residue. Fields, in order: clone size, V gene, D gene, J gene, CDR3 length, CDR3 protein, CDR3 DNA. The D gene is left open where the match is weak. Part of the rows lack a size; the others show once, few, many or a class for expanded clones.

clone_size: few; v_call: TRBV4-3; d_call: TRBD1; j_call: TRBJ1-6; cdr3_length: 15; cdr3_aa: CASSQDRDRGSPLHF; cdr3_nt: TGCGCCAGCAGCCAAGACCGGGACAGGGGTTCACCCCTCCACTTT
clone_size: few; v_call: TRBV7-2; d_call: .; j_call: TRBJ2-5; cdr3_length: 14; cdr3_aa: CASTPFRVGETQYF; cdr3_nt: TGTGCCAGCACCCCCTTCAGGGTAGGGGAGACCCAGTACTTC
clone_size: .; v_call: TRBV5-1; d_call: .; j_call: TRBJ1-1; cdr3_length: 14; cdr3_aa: CASGARGRDTEAFF; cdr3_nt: TGCGCCAGCGGCGCCCGCGGCAGGGACACTGAAGCTTTCTTT
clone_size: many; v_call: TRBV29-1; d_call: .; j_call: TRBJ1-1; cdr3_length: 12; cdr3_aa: CSGRIENTEAFF; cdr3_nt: TGCAGTGGCCGAATAGAGAACACTGAAGCTTTCTTT
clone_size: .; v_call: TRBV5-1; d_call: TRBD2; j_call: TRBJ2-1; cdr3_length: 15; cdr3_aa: CASSHGGGSYNEQFF; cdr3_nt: TGCGCCAGCAGCCACGGCGGGGGCTCCTACAATGAGCAGTTCTTC
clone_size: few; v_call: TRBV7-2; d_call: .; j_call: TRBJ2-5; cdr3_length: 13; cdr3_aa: CASSLGQSETQYF; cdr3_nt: TGTGCCAGCAGCTTAGGCCAATCAGAGACCCAGTACTTC
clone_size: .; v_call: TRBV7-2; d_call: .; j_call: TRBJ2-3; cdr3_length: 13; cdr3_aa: CASSLIRGDTQYF; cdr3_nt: TGTGCCAGCAGCTTGATCAGGGGCGATACGCAGTATTTT
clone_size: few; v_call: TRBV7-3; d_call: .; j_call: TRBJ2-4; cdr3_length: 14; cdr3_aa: CASSLGSGMGIQYF; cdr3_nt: TGTGCCAGCAGCTTGGGCAGCGGAATGGGCATTCAGTACTTC
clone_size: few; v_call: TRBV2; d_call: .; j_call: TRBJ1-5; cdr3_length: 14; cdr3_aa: CASSDRRGLQPQHF; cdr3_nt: TGTGCCAGCAGTGATCGTCGGGGACTTCAGCCCCAGCATTTT
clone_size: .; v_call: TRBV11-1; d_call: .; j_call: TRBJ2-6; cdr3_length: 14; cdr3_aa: CASSSTRTANVLTF; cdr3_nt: TGTGCCAGCAGCTCGACACGTACAGCCAACGTCCTGACTTTC
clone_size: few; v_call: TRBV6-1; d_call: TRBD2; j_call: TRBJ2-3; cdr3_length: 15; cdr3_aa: CASRSYGGATDTQYF; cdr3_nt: TGTGCCAGCAGATCGTACGGGGGGGCCACAGATACGCAGTATTTT
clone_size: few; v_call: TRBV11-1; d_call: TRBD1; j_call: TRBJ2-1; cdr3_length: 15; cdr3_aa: CASSEDRTSYNEQFF; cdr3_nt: TGTGCCAGCAGCGAGGACAGGACCTCCTACAATGAGCAGTTCTTC
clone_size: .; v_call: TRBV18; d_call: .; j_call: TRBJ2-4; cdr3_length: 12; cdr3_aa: CASSQGINIQYF; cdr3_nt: TGTGCCAGCTCACAGGGGATAAACATTCAGTACTTC
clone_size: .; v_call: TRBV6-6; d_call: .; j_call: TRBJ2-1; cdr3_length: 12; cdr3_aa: CASRTKGNEQFF; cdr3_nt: TGTGCCAGCAGGACCAAGGGGAATGAGCAGTTCTTC
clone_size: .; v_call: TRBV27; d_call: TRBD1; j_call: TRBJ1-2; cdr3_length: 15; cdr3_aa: CASREPTGANYGYTF; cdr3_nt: TGTGCCAGCAGGGAACCTACAGGGGCGAACTATGGCTACACCTTC
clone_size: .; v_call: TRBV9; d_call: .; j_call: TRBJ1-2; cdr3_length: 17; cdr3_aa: CASSVGSSLGDNYGYTF; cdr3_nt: TGTGCCAGCAGCGTAGGAAGCAGCCTAGGGGATAACTATGGCTACACCTTC
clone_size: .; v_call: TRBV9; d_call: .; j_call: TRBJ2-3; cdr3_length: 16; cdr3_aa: CASSVTGHTSTDTQYF; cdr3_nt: TGTGCCAGCAGCGTTACGGGACATACTAGCACAGATACGCAGTATTTT
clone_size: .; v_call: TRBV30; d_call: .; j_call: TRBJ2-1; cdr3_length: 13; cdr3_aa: CAWSSAGYNEQFF; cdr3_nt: TGTGCCTGGAGTTCAGCAGGGTACAATGAGCAGTTCTTC
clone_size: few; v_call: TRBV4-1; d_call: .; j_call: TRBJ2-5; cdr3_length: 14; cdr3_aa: CASSQAGRGETQYF; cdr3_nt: TGCGCCAGCAGCCAAGCAGGGAGAGGAGAGACCCAGTACTTC
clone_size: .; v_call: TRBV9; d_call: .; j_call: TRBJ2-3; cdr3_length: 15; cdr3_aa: CASSVEAGATDTQYF; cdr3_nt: TGTGCCAGCAGCGTAGAGGCGGGGGCCACAGATACGCAGTATTTT
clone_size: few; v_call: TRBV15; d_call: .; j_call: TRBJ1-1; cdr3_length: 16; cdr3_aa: CATSRVSGTMNTEAFF; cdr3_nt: TGTGCCACCAGCAGAGTTTCCGGGACTATGAACACTGAAGCTTTCTTT
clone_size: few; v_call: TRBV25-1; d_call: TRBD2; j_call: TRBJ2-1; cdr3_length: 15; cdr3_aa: CASRPSGRAWNEQFF; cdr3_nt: TGTGCCAGTAGGCCTAGCGGGAGGGCCTGGAATGAGCAGTTCTTC
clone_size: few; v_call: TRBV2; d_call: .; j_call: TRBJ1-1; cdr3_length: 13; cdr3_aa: CASSDLGITEAFF; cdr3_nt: TGTGCCAGCAGTGATCTGGGGATCACTGAAGCTTTCTTT
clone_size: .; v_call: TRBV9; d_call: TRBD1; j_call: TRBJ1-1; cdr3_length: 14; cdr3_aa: CASSTGTVNTEAFF; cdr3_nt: TGTGCCAGCAGCACCGGGACAGTGAACACTGAAGCTTTCTTT
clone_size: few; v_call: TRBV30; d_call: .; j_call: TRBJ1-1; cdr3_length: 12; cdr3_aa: CACPKGLTEAFF; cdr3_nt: TGTGCCTGTCCGAAGGGCCTGACGGAAGCTTTCTTT
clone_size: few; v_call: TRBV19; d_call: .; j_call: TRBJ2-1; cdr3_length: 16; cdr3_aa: CASSIWRAGAYNEQFF; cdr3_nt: TGTGCCAGTAGTATTTGGAGGGCAGGAGCCTACAATGAGCAGTTCTTC
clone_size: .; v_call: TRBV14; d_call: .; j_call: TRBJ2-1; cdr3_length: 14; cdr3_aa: CATNSSSSYNEQFF; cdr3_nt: TGTGCCACCAACAGTTCCAGCTCCTACAATGAGCAGTTCTTC
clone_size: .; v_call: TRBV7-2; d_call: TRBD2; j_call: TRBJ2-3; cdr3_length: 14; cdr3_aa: CASSFGLAGDTQYF; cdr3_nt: TGTGCCAGCAGCTTCGGTCTAGCGGGAGATACGCAGTATTTT
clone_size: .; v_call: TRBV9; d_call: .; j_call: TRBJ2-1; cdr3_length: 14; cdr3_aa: CASSENPPSGTRFF; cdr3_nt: TGTGCCAGCAGCGAGAATCCCCCATCCGGGACAAGGTTCTTC
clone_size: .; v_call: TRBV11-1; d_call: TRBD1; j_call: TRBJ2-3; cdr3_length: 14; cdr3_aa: CASSLRGGADTQYF; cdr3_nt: TGTGCCAGCAGCTTAAGAGGGGGCGCAGATACGCAGTATTTT
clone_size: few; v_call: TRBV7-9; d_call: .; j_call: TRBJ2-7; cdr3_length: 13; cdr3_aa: CASSLGASYEQYF; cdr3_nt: TGTGCCAGCAGCTTAGGGGCGTCCTACGAGCAGTACTTC
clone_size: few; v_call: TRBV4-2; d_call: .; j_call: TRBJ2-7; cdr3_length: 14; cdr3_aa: CASSQGGAWYEQYF; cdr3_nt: TGTGCCAGCAGCCAAGGGGGAGCTTGGTACGAGCAGTACTTC
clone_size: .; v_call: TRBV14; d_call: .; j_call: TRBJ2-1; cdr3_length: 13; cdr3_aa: CASSQAGDNEQFF; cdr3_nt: TGTGCCAGCAGCCAAGCAGGGGACAATGAGCAGTTCTTC
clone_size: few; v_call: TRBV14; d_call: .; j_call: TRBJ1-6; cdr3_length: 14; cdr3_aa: CASSQDGQFSPLHF; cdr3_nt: TGTGCCAGCAGCCAAGATGGGCAGTTCTCACCCCTCCACTTT
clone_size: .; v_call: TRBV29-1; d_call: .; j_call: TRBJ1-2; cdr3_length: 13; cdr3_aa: CSVGVQGAYGYTF; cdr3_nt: TGCAGCGTTGGGGTCCAGGGCGCCTATGGCTACACCTTC
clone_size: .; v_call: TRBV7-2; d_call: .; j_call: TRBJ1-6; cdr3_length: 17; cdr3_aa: CASSLFQGLVVNSPLHF; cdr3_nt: TGTGCCAGCAGCTTATTCCAGGGACTCGTTGTGAATTCACCCCTCCACTTT
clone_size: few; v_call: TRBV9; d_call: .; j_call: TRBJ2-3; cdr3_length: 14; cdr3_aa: CASSDGTSTDTQYF; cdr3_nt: TGTGCCAGCAGCGACGGGACTAGCACAGATACGCAGTATTTT
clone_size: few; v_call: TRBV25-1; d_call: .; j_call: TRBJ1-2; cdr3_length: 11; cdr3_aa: CASSYSHGYTF; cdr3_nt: TGTGCCAGCAGCTACAGCCATGGCTACACCTTC
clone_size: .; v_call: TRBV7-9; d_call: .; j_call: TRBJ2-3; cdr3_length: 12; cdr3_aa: CASSPDTDTQYF; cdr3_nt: TGTGCCAGCAGCCCGGACACAGATACGCAGTATTTT
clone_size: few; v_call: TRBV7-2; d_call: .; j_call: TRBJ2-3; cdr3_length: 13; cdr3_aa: CAEEPGGTDTQYF; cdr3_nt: TGTGCCGAAGAGCCGGGAGGCACAGATACGCAGTATTTT
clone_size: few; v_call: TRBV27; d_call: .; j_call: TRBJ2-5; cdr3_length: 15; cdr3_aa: CASSPIQGRRETQYF; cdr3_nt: TGTGCCAGCAGCCCCATCCAGGGTCGGCGGGAGACCCAGTACTTC
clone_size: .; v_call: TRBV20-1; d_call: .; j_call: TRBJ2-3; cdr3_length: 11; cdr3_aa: CSAIREYTQYF; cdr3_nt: TGCAGTGCTATAAGGGAATATACGCAGTATTTT
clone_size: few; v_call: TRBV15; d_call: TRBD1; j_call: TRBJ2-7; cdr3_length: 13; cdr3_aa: CATRGTASYEQYF; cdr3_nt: TGTGCCACCCGAGGGACAGCTTCCTACGAGCAGTACTTC
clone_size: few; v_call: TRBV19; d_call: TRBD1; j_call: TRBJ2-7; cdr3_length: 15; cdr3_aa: CASSIPGQVVYEQYF; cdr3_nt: TGTGCCAGTAGTATTCCCGGACAGGTGGTATACGAGCAGTACTTC
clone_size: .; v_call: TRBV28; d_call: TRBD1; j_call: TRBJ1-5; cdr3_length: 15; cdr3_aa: CASGQQGVGNQPQHF; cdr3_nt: TGTGCCAGCGGGCAACAGGGGGTCGGCAATCAGCCCCAGCATTTT
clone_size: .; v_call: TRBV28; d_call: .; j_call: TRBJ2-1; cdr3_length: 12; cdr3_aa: CASRLARSEQFF; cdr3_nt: TGTGCCAGCAGACTAGCTAGGAGTGAGCAGTTCTTC
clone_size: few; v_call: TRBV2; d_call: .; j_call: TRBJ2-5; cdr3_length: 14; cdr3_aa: CASREGRTRETQYF; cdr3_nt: TGTGCCAGCAGAGAAGGAAGGACGAGAGAGACCCAGTACTTC
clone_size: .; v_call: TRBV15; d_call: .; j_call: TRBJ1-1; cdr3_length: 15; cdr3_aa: CATSAARVPNTEAFF; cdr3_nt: TGTGCCACCAGCGCAGCCAGGGTGCCGAACACTGAAGCTTTCTTT
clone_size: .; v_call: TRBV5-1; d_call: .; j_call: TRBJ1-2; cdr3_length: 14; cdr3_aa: CASSDLGGDYGYTF; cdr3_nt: TGCGCCAGCAGCGATCTCGGTGGTGACTATGGCTACACCTTC
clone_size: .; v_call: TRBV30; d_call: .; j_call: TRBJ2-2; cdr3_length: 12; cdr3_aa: CAWSSRTGELFF; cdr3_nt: TGTGCCTGGAGCTCTCGAACCGGGGAGCTGTTTTTT
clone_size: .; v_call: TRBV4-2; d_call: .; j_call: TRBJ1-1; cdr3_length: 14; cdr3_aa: CASSQEAVGTEAFF; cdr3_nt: TGTGCCAGCAGCCAAGAGGCGGTGGGCACTGAAGCTTTCTTT
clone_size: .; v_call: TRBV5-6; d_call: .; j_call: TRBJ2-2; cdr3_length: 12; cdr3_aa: CASSINTGELFF; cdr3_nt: TGTGCCAGCAGCATTAACACCGGGGAGCTGTTTTTT
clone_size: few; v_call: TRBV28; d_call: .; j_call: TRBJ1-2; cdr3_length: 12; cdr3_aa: CASSSGAYGYTF; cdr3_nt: TGTGCCAGCAGTAGCGGTGCCTATGGCTACACCTTC
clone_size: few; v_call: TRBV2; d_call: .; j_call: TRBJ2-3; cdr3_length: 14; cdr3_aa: CASSEPRSTDTQYF; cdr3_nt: TGTGCCAGCAGTGAACCCAGAAGCACAGATACGCAGTATTTT
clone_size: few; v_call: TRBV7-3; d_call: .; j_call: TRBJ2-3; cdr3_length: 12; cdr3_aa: CASSFKGDTQYF; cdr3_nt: TGTGCCAGCAGCTTTAAAGGAGATACGCAGTATTTT
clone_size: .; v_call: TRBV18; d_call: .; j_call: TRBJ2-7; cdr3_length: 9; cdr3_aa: CASSPTEYF; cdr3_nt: TGTGCCAGCTCACCAACGGAGTACTTC
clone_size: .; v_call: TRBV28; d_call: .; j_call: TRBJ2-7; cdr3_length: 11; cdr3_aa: CASKEGREQYF; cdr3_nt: TGTGCCAGCAAGGAGGGCCGCGAGCAGTACTTC